Below, one T cell receptor (beta chain) is given with its context. The antigen is unknown. The CDR3 has 15 amino acids. CDR1 is KGHDR, CDR2 SFDVKD, per germline. The sample is drawn from a study of blood T cells in healthy people across ages. A second PCR, run for roughly 7 to 11 cycles, used a sample-barcoded 5' primer plus a J-beta primer mix. One entry per CDR3 protein, called by TCRdb with MiXCR from the 5' RACE reads. Of about 680,000 distinct CDR3 sequences listed, 45% to 50% were seen once; the top ten hold approximately 32%. Regarding the study as a whole: Expanded clonotype shifts may have been confounded, as the donors had an unknown CMV status.

The source is a woman aged 55-75 years in good health. Input material: blood. This chain uses TRBV24-1 with TRBJ2-5; the D is unclear. TRBJ2-7 explains the end of the DNA better; the J call may be wrong. CDR3 amino acids: CATSDLQASAYEQYF. The CDR3 region has the DNA TGTGCCACCAGTGATTTGCAGGCCAGTGCCTACGAGCAGTACTTC.